This entry lists 10 T cell receptor beta chains sequenced from one sample in a study of blood T cell repertoires in COVID-19. Method: immunoSEQ multiplex PCR; TCRdb's copy keeps in-frame clones and lacks some. The sample includes 270,000 or so clones, around nine tenths of them seen just once. Sequencing input: PBMCs or T cells enriched from blood (not recorded which). The receptors here all came from a woman aged 18-29 years who had recovered from COVID-19.

The chain joins TRBV27 to TRBJ1-1, with unresolved D. Trimming pared 2 bases from V and 0 bases from J, leaving 10 bases between. Germline lookup yields CDR1 MNHEY and CDR2 SMNVEV (reference sequence). This CDR3 comprises 15 residues. CDR3 loop: CASSLLSTLNTEAFF. The CDR3 DNA is TGTGCCAGCAGTTTACTCTCCACATTGAACACTGAAGCTTTCTTT.

The CDR3 DNA is TGTGCCAGCAGCTTTCAGGGTGCCACCGGGCCCCAGCATTTT. Amino acids: CASSFQGATGPQHF. The chain is built from TRBV7-2 and TRBJ1-5, with D possibly TRBD1 on 5 matching bases. V shed 3 bases and J shed 9 bases, with 15 bases lying between them. The CDR3 has 14 amino acids. The germline gives CDR1 SGHTA, CDR2 FQGNSA. Combining the CDR3 with reference TRBV7-2 and TRBJ1-5 gives the whole variable domain GAGVSQSPSNKVTEKGKDVELRCDPISGHTALYWYRQSLGQGLEFLIYFQGNSAPDKSGLPSDRFSAERTGGSVSTLTIQRTQQEDSAVYLCASSFQGATGPQHFGDGTRLSIL.

The chain recombines TRBV2 with TRBJ2-7; possibly TRBD2 for D (7 bases). Per germline, CDR1 SNHLY and CDR2 FYNNEI. V was shortened by 8 bases and J by 3 bases, with 20 bases between the two germline ends. The CDR3 length is 15 residues. CDR3 loop: CASSEGGGGYYEQYF. In nucleotides, the CDR3 is TGTGCCAGCTCTGAAGGAGGGGGAGGGTACTACGAGCAGTACTTC.

The V gene is TRBV10-1, the J gene TRBJ2-2; unclear D gene. CDR3 length equals 14 residues. The germline CDR1 and CDR2 sequences are WNHNN and SYGVQD (reference sequence). V shed 4 bases and J shed 5 bases, with 11 bases lying between them. The CDR3 coding sequence is TGCGCCAGCAGTGCCGCTATACTTACCGGGGAGCTGTTTTTT. This sequence encodes CASSAAILTGELFF.

The chain has TRBV3-1 (or the pseudogene TRBV3-2) and TRBJ2-3, with TRBD1 matching 9 bases. J lost 2 bases, V lost 3 bases, and 21 bases had no gene match. Germline loops: CDR1 LGHDT, CDR2 YNNKEL (reference sequence). This CDR3 contains 21 residues. The CDR3: CASSHYRGLGTKPLPTDTQYF. In DNA form, the CDR3 reads TGTGCCAGCAGCCATTACAGGGGGCTTGGGACTAAGCCTTTACCCACAGATACGCAGTATTTT.

V gene TRBV19 combines with J gene TRBJ2-1; D uncertain. This CDR3 region has 9 residues. The germline CDR1 and CDR2 sequences are LNHDA and SQIVND (reference sequence). The V and J ends lost 10 bases and 6 bases respectively, with 4 bases between them. CDR3 sequence (DNA): TGTGCCACCGGCAATGAGCAGTTCTTC. It yields the protein CATGNEQFF.

The V call is TRBV3-1 (or the pseudogene TRBV3-2), the J call TRBJ2-7; 10 bases match TRBD2. The J segment lost 2 bases and the V segment lost 2 bases, leaving 3 bases of the junction unmatched. The CDR3 is made up of 15 amino acids. The V gene's germline CDR1 is LGHDT and CDR2 YNNKEL (reference sequence). The CDR3 DNA reads TGTGCCAGCAGCCAATCTAGCGGGGGCCCCTACGAGCAGTACTTC. This translates into CASSQSSGGPYEQYF.

The genes are TRBV7-2 and TRBJ1-1, with TRBD1 matching over 7 bases. CDR1 SGHTA and CDR2 FQGNSA come from the germline V gene. The CDR3 has 15 amino acids. With V trimmed by 5 bases and J by 7 bases, 13 bases remained unmatched. CDR3 DNA: TGTGCCAGCAGCCCGACCGGGACAGCGAGTCTTGAAGCTTTCTTT. Residues: CASSPTGTASLEAFF.

The chain combines TRBV9 with TRBJ2-1; unclear D gene. V gave up 0 bases and J gave up 6 bases, with 22 bases separating them. The CDR3 runs to 18 residues. From germline, CDR1 is SGDLS and CDR2 YYNGEE. CDR3 DNA: TGTGCCAGCAGCGTAGCTGCGGTCCGGCCGTCGAGTGGCAATGAGCAGTTCTTC. Amino acid sequence: CASSVAAVRPSSGNEQFF.

The chain has TRBV30 and TRBJ1-2; 9 bases agree with TRBD1. Per the germline V gene, CDR1 is GTSNPN and CDR2 is SVGIG (reference sequence). The length of the CDR3 is 14 residues. J gave up 0 bases and V 3 bases, and 2 bases lay outside the gene matches. The CDR3 nucleotides read TGTGCCTGGAGACAGGGGGCGCCTAACTATGGCTACACCTTC. Translating gives CAWRQGAPNYGYTF.